These 31 T cell receptor beta chains came from one sample sequenced in a study of human T cells and chemical hapten exposure. The time point denotes: patch test 1, 2 weeks after DPC sensitization. The sample's treatment: therapeutic diphenylcyclopropenone sensitization with weekly scalp DPC. TCRdb re-analysed the RACE reads in MiXCR, keeping a single row per CDR3 protein. The table lists 380,000 or so distinct CDR3 sequences, more than 4.5% of them singletons, with over 2% in the top ten. Material: whole blood, obtained in connection with sensitization to the hapten diphenylcyclopropenone (DPC). All receptors derive from a woman aged 50 to 60 with alopecia areata. Some clones in this sample may be carry-over from other donors' samples.

This clonotype was seen a handful of times. This chain links TRBV6-1 with TRBJ1-1; 7 nucleotides agree with TRBD1. The V gene's germline CDR1 is MNHNS and CDR2 SASEGT. CDR3 length: 14 residues. The V segment lost 4 bases and the J segment 1 base; nucleotides outside the gene matches: 3. The chain's CDR3 is CASSGGQQNTEAFF. CDR3 DNA: TGTGCCAGCAGTGGGGGACAGCAGAACACTGAAGCTTTCTTT.

This clonotype was counted only a few times. The chain employs TRBV20-1 and TRBJ2-3, with D tentatively TRBD1 (5 bases). The V end was cut by 5 bases, the J end by 1 base, with 19 bases between. The germline V gene encodes CDR1 DFQATT and CDR2 SNEGSKA (reference sequence). The CDR3 consists of 16 residues. CDR3 DNA: TGCAGTGCTCGAACAGGCGTGGGCTTTGGCACAGATACGCAGTATTTT. Its translation: CSARTGVGFGTDTQYF.

This clonotype was seen ten or more times. The gene calls are TRBV18 and TRBJ2-6; a weak D match, TRBD1 (5 bases). With 0 bases removed from V and 2 bases from J, the gap between germline ends came to 5 bases. Germline CDR1 reads KGHSH; CDR2 reads LQKENI. This CDR3 is 15 amino acids long. DNA of the CDR3: TGTGCCAGCTCACCACCCAGGGCTGGGGCCAACGTCCTGACTTTC. This translates into CASSPPRAGANVLTF.

This clonotype has at least ten counts. This chain connects TRBV6-2 or TRBV6-3 to TRBJ2-3, with 13 nucleotides matching TRBD2. With V trimmed by 7 bases and J by 8 bases, 6 bases remained unmatched. The CDR3 is 14 residues long. Germline V gene lookup returns CDR1 MNHEY and CDR2 SVGEGT. The CDR3 sequence is CASTLGLAGVTQYF. CDR3 nucleotide sequence: TGTGCCAGCACCCTTGGACTAGCGGGAGTTACGCAGTATTTT.

This sequence joins TRBV11-2 and TRBJ2-4; TRBD2 aligns across 8 bases. Germline CDR1 reads SGHAT; CDR2 reads FQNNGV. Unmatched junction bases numbered 7, after V lost 6 bases and J lost 3 bases. The CDR3 extends over 15 amino acids. The CDR3 reads CASRTAGGDKNIQYF. The CDR3 coding sequence is TGTGCCAGCAGGACGGCGGGGGGCGACAAAAACATTCAGTACTTC. The complete variable domain, with remaining parts taken from reference TRBV11-2 and TRBJ2-4, reads EAGVAQSPRYKIIEKRQSVAFWCNPISGHATLYWYQQILGQGPKLLIQFQNNGVVDDSQLPKDRFSAERLKGVDSTLKIQPAKLEDSAVYLCASRTAGGDKNIQYFGAGTRLSVL.

The table lists this clonotype with many counts. J is TRBJ1-3 and V is TRBV12-3 or TRBV12-4; D is perhaps TRBD1 (6 bases). Between the trimmed V and J ends, which lost 0 bases and 8 bases, there was a span of 11 bases. The length of the CDR3 is 14 residues. The CDR3 reads CASSLAGGTDTIYF. The CDR3 nucleotides are TGTGCCAGCAGTTTAGCTGGGGGCACAGACACCATATATTTT.

This clonotype showed up just a few times. CDR3 sequence reads: CASSFVGRGDLYEQYF. CDR3 coding DNA: TGTGCCAGCAGTTTCGTCGGGAGGGGAGACCTTTACGAGCAGTACTTC. The chain links TRBV28 to TRBJ2-7; TRBD2 matches 8 bases. The V segment lost 3 bases and the J segment 4 bases; nucleotides outside the gene matches: 11. Germline V gene sequence: CDR1 MDHEN, CDR2 SYDVKM. There are 16 residues in the CDR3.

The genes are TRBV20-1 and TRBJ2-7, with D perhaps matching TRBD1 (5 bases). Trimming took off 0 bases at V and 0 bases at J, with 9 bases between the two ends. The CDR3 runs to 14 residues. CDR1 is DFQATT and CDR2 is SNEGSKA in the germline V gene (reference sequence). The CDR3 DNA reads as TGCAGTGCTAGAGACAGGGCCCACTCCTACGAGCAGTACTTC. It translates to CSARDRAHSYEQYF.

This clonotype was observed many times. The chain combines TRBV20-1 with TRBJ2-7; TRBD2 aligns across 10 bases. The CDR3 contains 13 residues. Per germline, CDR1 DFQATT and CDR2 SNEGSKA (reference sequence). V was pared by 6 bases and J by 3 bases, with 5 bases of the junction left unmatched. Here the CDR3 reads CSAASGGFYEQYF. The CDR3 DNA follows: TGCAGTGCCGCTAGCGGGGGTTTCTACGAGCAGTACTTC.

In this sample, this clonotype turned up many times. The rearrangement links TRBV20-1 to TRBJ2-1; 12 bases are a match to TRBD2. Losses at the gene ends were 1 base for V and 5 bases for J; bases not matched to a gene: 6. Germline CDR1 is DFQATT and CDR2 is SNEGSKA (reference sequence). The CDR3 sequence is 16 residues long. CDR3 amino acids: CSARAPSGGAHNEQFF. The CDR3 DNA sequence: TGCAGTGCTAGAGCACCTAGCGGGGGGGCACACAATGAGCAGTTCTTC.

Ten or more counts support this clonotype. V is TRBV4-3 and J is TRBJ2-7; D may be TRBD1 (6 bases). Germline V gene data show CDR1 as LGHNA and CDR2 as YSLEER. CDR3 size: 15 residues. Between the trimmed V and J ends, which lost 0 bases and 3 bases, there was a span of 12 bases. CDR3 in DNA: TGCGCCAGCAGCCAAGATCGACAGGTATACTACGAGCAGTACTTC. Its protein product is CASSQDRQVYYEQYF.

V gene TRBV16 combines with J gene TRBJ2-1; 10 nucleotides match TRBD2. Germline-derived CDR1 and CDR2 are KGHSY and FQNENV. CDR3 length: 15 residues. Trimming cost V 0 bases and J 8 bases; bases outside gene matches: 4. CDR3 DNA sequence: TGTGCCAGCAGCCAATCCAGCGGGGGGGCATATGAGCAGTTCTTC. It codes for CASSQSSGGAYEQFF. Using reference TRBV16 and TRBJ2-1 for the parts outside the CDR3, the full variable domain is GEEVAQTPKHLVRGEGQKAKLYCAPIKGHSYVFWYQQVLKNEFKFLISFQNENVFDETGMPKERFSAKCLPNSPCSLEIQATKLEDSAVYFCASSQSSGGAYEQFFGPGTRLTVL.

The chain employs TRBV11-2 and TRBJ1-1; tentatively, D is TRBD1 (5 bases). V was clipped by 4 bases and J by 5 bases, with 14 bases between them. Germline assignment: CDR1 SGHAT and CDR2 FQNNGV. This CDR3 spans 14 amino acids. In DNA form, the CDR3 reads TGTGCCAGCAGCTCTTTAGGGGTAGGGACTGAAGCTTTCTTT. It specifies CASSSLGVGTEAFF.

The chain combines TRBV15 with TRBJ2-7; D is uncertain. The CDR3 has 14 residues. Germline CDR1 is LNHNV and CDR2 is YYDKDF (reference sequence). Trimming pared 3 bases from V and 0 bases from J, leaving 9 bases between. CDR3 sequence: CATSSPWSSYEQYF. In DNA, the CDR3 is TGTGCCACCAGCAGTCCATGGAGCTCCTACGAGCAGTACTTC.

The V call is TRBV5-1, the J call TRBJ2-7, with 12 bases fitting TRBD2. The V gene's germline CDR1 is SGHRS and CDR2 YFSETQ. V lost 4 bases and J lost 4; bases outside the gene matches: 6. The CDR3 totals 15 residues. CDR3 nucleotides: TGCGCCAGCAGCCCCGCTAGCGGGGGGGGGTACGAGCAGTACTTC. The encoded protein is CASSPASGGGYEQYF.

The chain joins TRBV7-2 to TRBJ2-1, with 9 bases aligning to TRBD2. Germline CDR1 is SGHTA and CDR2 is FQGNSA. The CDR3 has 14 residues. After removal of 4 bases from V and 7 bases from J, the junction contained 5 bases not matched to a gene. CDR3 coding DNA: TGTGCCAGCAGCTATAGCGGGAGTGTAAATGAGCAGTTCTTC. Protein sequence: CASSYSGSVNEQFF.

This clonotype showed up many times. The J gene is TRBJ2-2, the V gene TRBV27; the D gene is possibly TRBD2 (5 bases). V was cut by 8 bases and J by 4 bases, with 14 bases left in between. Germline values: CDR1 MNHEY, CDR2 SMNVEV (reference sequence). The CDR3 is 14 residues long. The CDR3 coding sequence is TGTGCCAGCCGAGCGGCCCGGAGCACCGGGGAGCTGTTTTTT. Translating gives CASRAARSTGELFF.

This clonotype occurred many times. This chain links TRBV12-3 or TRBV12-4 with TRBJ2-1; D unclear. The V end was cut by 7 bases, the J end by 15 bases, with 16 bases between. The CDR3 extends over 11 amino acids. The CDR3 DNA follows: TGTGCCAGCACTCTAGGCCGGAGTCTGTTCTTC. Translation gives CASTLGRSLFF.

This clonotype was seen more than once but under ten times. V gene TRBV11-2 combines with J gene TRBJ2-2, with TRBD2 matching over 7 bases. J lost 4 bases, V lost 2 bases, and 10 bases had no gene match. The CDR3 contains 17 residues. Germline values: CDR1 SGHAT, CDR2 FQNNGV. The CDR3 DNA is TGTGCCAGCAGCTTATACAACTCGGGGGGATCCACCGGGGAGCTGTTTTTT. It encodes CASSLYNSGGSTGELFF.

This clonotype has more than one count but fewer than ten. This chain joins TRBV6-5 and TRBJ1-1; D is ambiguous. Germline V CDR1 and CDR2: MNHEY, SVGAGI. This CDR3 is built from 14 residues. Trimming pared 0 bases from V and 3 bases from J, leaving 8 bases between. The CDR3 DNA reads as TGTGCCAGCAGTTACTCGGCGGGCGACACTGAAGCTTTCTTT. Its translation is CASSYSAGDTEAFF.

This chain links TRBV5-1 with TRBJ2-3, with TRBD2 matching 10 bases. Looked up from germline, CDR1 is SGHRS and CDR2 is YFSETQ. The J segment lost 0 bases and the V segment lost 3 bases, leaving 4 bases of the junction unmatched. This CDR3 is built from 16 residues. The CDR3 nucleotides read TGCGCCAGCAGCTCGGCTAGCGGGGGTAGCACAGATACGCAGTATTTT. Its translation: CASSSASGGSTDTQYF.

This clonotype was recorded many times. This chain connects TRBV5-6 to TRBJ1-2, with D unclear. V dropped 2 bases and J dropped 8 bases, with 7 bases sitting between them. The CDR3 is 11 residues long. The V gene's germline CDR1 is SGHDT and CDR2 YYEEEE. The CDR3 protein is CASSFAGGYTF. The CDR3 region has the DNA TGTGCCAGCAGCTTTGCTGGGGGCTACACCTTC. Based on the CDR3 plus reference TRBV5-6 and TRBJ1-2, the full variable domain is DAGVTQSPTHLIKTRGQQVTLRCSPKSGHDTVSWYQQALGQGPQFIFQYYEEEERQRGNFPDRFSGHQFPNYSSELNVNALLLGDSALYLCASSFAGGYTFGSGTRLTVV.

The sample holds many counts of this clonotype. The chain is built from TRBV12-3 or TRBV12-4 and TRBJ1-2; 7 bases are a match to TRBD1. V shed 1 base, J shed 8 bases, and the junction held 10 bases outside the gene matches. The CDR3 consists of 15 residues. CDR3 region: CASSLERGRVSGYTF. Written as DNA, the CDR3 is TGTGCCAGCAGTTTAGAAAGGGGGCGCGTTTCCGGCTACACCTTC.

This clonotype was counted many times. The chain carries TRBV29-1 and TRBJ2-7, with a possible D match to TRBD2 (5 bases). The germline V gene has CDR1 SQVTM and CDR2 ANQGSEA. The CDR3 length is 12 residues. V was cut by 3 bases and J by 2 bases, with 8 bases left in between. The DNA for the CDR3 is TGCAGCGTTGAGGGGAGCACCTACGAGCAGTACTTC. The encoded protein is CSVEGSTYEQYF.

The J gene is TRBJ2-4, the V gene TRBV3-1; weak D call: TRBD1 (6 bases). V lost 3 bases to trimming and J lost 3 bases, with 18 bases between them. The CDR3 contains 17 residues. In germline, CDR1 is LGHDT, CDR2 YNNKEL (reference sequence). The CDR3 bases are TGTGCCAGCAGCCACTCCCAGAGGACAGACAACAAAAACATTCAGTACTTC. Residues: CASSHSQRTDNKNIQYF.

This clonotype was detected ten times or more. The genes are TRBV6-5 and TRBJ1-6; a weak D match, TRBD1 (6 bases). The CDR3 is made up of 18 amino acids. V was clipped by 2 bases and J by 0 bases, with 14 bases between them. Per the germline V gene, CDR1 is MNHEY and CDR2 is SVGAGI. The DNA for the CDR3 is TGTGCCAGCAGTTACGGTGACAGGTTGAGCTCCTATAATTCACCCCTCCACTTT. The encoded protein is CASSYGDRLSSYNSPLHF.

This rearrangement joins TRBV9 to TRBJ2-3, with 11 positions matching TRBD1. Unmatched junction bases numbered 11, after V lost 3 bases and J lost 5 bases. CDR3 size: 17 residues. The V gene's germline CDR1 is SGDLS and CDR2 YYNGEE. DNA for the CDR3: TGTGCCAGCAGCGCGACCGGGACAGGGGGTTTCCGAGATACGCAGTATTTT. Encoded protein: CASSATGTGGFRDTQYF.

This clonotype has a count of ten or more. The genes are TRBV29-1 and TRBJ2-5, with D perhaps TRBD1 (5 bases). Trimming removed 7 bases at V and 2 bases at J, with 14 bases between. The CDR3 is made up of 13 amino acids. CDR1 and CDR2 from the germline V gene are SQVTM and ANQGSEA. In nucleotides, the CDR3 is TGCAGCGCTGCACCTACAGGTCAAGAGACCCAGTACTTC. Protein: CSAAPTGQETQYF.

This clonotype was counted many times. The rearrangement links TRBV6-5 to TRBJ2-5; 8 positions agree with TRBD2. After removal of 6 bases from V and 4 bases from J, the junction contained 7 bases not matched to a gene. This CDR3 comprises 14 residues. Germline lookup yields CDR1 MNHEY and CDR2 SVGAGI. In DNA form, the CDR3 reads TGTGCCAGCAGGAATAGCGGGACCGGAGAGACCCAGTACTTC. Protein sequence: CASRNSGTGETQYF.

The CDR3 spells CASSPPSPGLAGRGTDTQYF. The CDR3 bases are TGTGCCAGCAGCCCCCCCTCCCCGGGACTAGCGGGAAGAGGAACAGATACGCAGTATTTT. This chain connects TRBV9 to TRBJ2-3; 13 bases align to TRBD2. CDR1 is SGDLS and CDR2 is YYNGEE in the germline V gene. Trimming took 4 bases from V and 3 from J; bases not matched to a gene: 17. The CDR3 covers 20 residues.

This clonotype was seen many times. The chain couples TRBV20-1 to TRBJ1-6; 7 bases match TRBD1. V lost 3 bases and J lost 10; bases outside the gene matches: 9. The germline gives CDR1 DFQATT, CDR2 SNEGSKA (reference sequence). This CDR3 contains 14 residues. The CDR3: CSAREVDRLSPLHF. CDR3 sequence (DNA): TGCAGTGCTAGGGAGGTGGACAGGCTCTCACCCCTCCACTTT.